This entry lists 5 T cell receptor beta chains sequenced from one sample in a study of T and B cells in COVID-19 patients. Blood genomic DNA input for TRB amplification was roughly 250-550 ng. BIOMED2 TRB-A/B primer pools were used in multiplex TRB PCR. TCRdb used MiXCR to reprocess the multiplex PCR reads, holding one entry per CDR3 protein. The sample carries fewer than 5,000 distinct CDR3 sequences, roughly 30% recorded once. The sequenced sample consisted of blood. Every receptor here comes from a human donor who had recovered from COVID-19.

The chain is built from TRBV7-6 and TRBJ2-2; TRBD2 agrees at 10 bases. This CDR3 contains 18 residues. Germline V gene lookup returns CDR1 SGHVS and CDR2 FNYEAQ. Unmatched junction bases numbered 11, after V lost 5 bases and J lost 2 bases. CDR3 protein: CASSTKPGLAVNTGELFF. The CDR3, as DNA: TGTGCCAGCAGCACTAAACCCGGACTAGCGGTAAACACCGGGGAGCTGTTTTTT.

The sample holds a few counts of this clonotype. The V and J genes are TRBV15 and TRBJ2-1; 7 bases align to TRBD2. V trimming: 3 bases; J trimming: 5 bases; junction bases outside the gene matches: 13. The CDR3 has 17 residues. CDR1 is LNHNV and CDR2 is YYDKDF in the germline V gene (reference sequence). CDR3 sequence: CATSSNEREVAHNEQFF. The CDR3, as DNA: TGTGCCACCAGCAGTAACGAACGGGAGGTAGCCCACAATGAGCAGTTCTTC.

The CDR3 reads CASRQESSYNEQFF. As DNA, the CDR3 is TGTGCCAGCAGACAGGAGAGCTCCTACAATGAGCAGTTCTTC. The chain couples TRBV6-5 to TRBJ2-1; tentatively, D is TRBD1 (5 bases). V lost 6 bases, J lost 0 bases, and 9 bases lay in between. The germline V gene encodes CDR1 MNHEY and CDR2 SVGAGI. The length of the CDR3 is 14 residues.

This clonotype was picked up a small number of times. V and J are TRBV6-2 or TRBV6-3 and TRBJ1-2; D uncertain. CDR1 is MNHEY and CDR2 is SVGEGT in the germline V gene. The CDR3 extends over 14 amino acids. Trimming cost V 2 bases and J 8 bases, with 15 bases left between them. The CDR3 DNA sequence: TGTGCCAGCAGTTACCTCGGCGGCTTCGAGGGCTACACCTTC. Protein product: CASSYLGGFEGYTF.

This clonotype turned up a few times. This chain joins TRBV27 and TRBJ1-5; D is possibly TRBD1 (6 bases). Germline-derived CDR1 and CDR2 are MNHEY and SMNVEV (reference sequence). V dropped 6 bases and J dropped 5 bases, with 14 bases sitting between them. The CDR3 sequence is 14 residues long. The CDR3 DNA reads TGTGCCAGCAGCATCGACAGGAGCGATCAGCCCCAGCATTTT. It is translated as CASSIDRSDQPQHF.